The clone carrying this T cell receptor beta chain was observed at least ten times. Germline values: CDR1 SGHTA, CDR2 FQGNSA. V was clipped by 5 bases and J by 3 bases; unmatched bases: 8. This CDR3 comprises 16 residues. The data stem from a study of T-cell reconstitution after alpha-beta-depleted transplantation in children. Unique molecular identifiers were incorporated when the TCRbeta library was constructed. From the PCR reads, TCRdb called clonotypes with MiXCR, one entry per CDR3 protein. Of 60,000 to 70,000 distinct CDR3 sequences listed, roughly 5.2% are singletons. This TCR derives from a boy younger than two who had a stem cell transplant for acute myeloid leukemia, so the T cells may come from the graft donor. The chain couples TRBV7-2 to TRBJ2-5; 11 bases agree with TRBD2. Source: PBMCs, mostly from graft donor cells, taken 180 days after TCRalphabeta/CD19-depleted stem cell transplant. CDR3 amino acids: CASSQTRLAGKETQYF. The CDR3 DNA follows: TGTGCCAGCAGCCAGACGCGACTAGCGGGGAAAGAGACCCAGTACTTC.